This T cell receptor beta chain stems from a study of T cell repertoires in cytomegalovirus infection. Study-level information: TCR beta signatures that were public indicated CMV infection and matching HLA type. Study outcomes and limitations: Cumulative public TCR beta family frequency identified carriers of CMV plus the relevant HLA. Dominant in the ex vivo response were TCR beta clonotypes restricted by HLA-C and specific for CMV.

In regard to this clonotype: Antigen specificity is unknown.

CDR3 length: 15 amino acids. V was clipped by 8 bases and J by 7 bases; unmatched bases: 10. Germline V lookup: CDR1 LGHNA, CDR2 YNFKEQ. Each CDR3 protein is one row after TCRdb ran MiXCR on the reads. The data contain about 55,000 distinct CDR3 sequences, more than 15% of them seen just once; the ten biggest clones take up 60% to 65%. Here the sequenced sample was CD8+ T cells from cultured PBMCs, taken from culture after CMV antigen stimulation. The sequence came from a human donor in good health (CMV status not recorded). Some clones in this sample may be carry-over from other donors' samples. The rearrangement uses TRBV4-2 and TRBJ2-2; TRBD1 matches 10 bases. CDR3 in amino acids: CASERDRGTYGELFF. CDR3 sequence (DNA): TGTGCCAGCGAGAGGGACAGGGGTACATACGGGGAGCTGTTTTTT.